The present T cell receptor (beta chain) was sequenced within a study of cytomegalovirus exposure and HLA in healthy donors (dated by TCRdb to between 2016 and 2019). For the wider study: An earlier analysis of roughly 610 of the donors reported under 300 Gb of sequence data and 95 million to 140 million unique TCR beta sequences obtained from about 179 million T cells. An early release that covered fewer than 750 HLA-typed donors contained approximately 300 gigabases of sequencing data and around 80 million unique TCR sequences. The genetic ancestry cluster associated with self-reported Caucasian donors included 81% of the roughly 410 genotyped donors. The study was designed to test whether signatures of past pathogen exposure could be identified by cataloging public T cell receptors. The study used immunosequencing to profile the T cell repertoires of under 700 subjects and linked those repertoires to cytomegalovirus serostatus. A separate validation cohort of 90 to 150 different subjects was used in addition to the approximately 610-subject first cohort. The study combined high-throughput TCR immunosequencing, statistical association of individual TCRs with disease status, and machine learning to predict cytomegalovirus infection status. A later analysis re-analyzed previously published TCR beta repertoires from 550 to 700 donors and added high-resolution HLA genotyping to study TCR occurrence patterns. Rather than using new phenotypic data, the later analysis identified candidate immune exposures from TCR beta sequences and from how often those sequences occurred across donors. In an earlier analysis of over 550 of the donors, high-throughput TCR beta sequencing was used to judge whether each TCR beta V gene segment behaved as functional or pseudogenic. Donor age, sex, ethnicity and CMV serostatus were collected together with the repertoire data. Genome-wide SNP genotypes for about three fifths of the roughly 670 donors were used in a later genetic analysis, which treated that subset as a discovery cohort. Every discovery cohort repertoire had been produced on one sequencing platform. HLA typing included class I and class II loci at four-digit resolution. The number of donors typed differed by locus, with 629-630 for A, B, C, DRB1 and DQB1, more than 500 for DQA1, 606 for DPA1, and 472 for DPB1. Four or five DR-DQ haplotypes were handled as single units for association and clustering because linkage in the cohort was strong. Among some 410 genotyped donors of the cohort, an average of roughly 240,000 unique TCR beta nucleotide sequences were sequenced per donor, approximately 20% of them non-productive. Paper-wide results and their limitations: A group of highly shared sequence variants was considered likely to be a technical artifact of the sequencing pipeline. Because HLA typing was unavailable for some donors at each locus, only the typed subset was used in association tests. Compared with equally common non-associated chains, HLA-associated TCR beta chains in a later analysis were more clonally expanded and had lower generation probabilities. Roughly uniform sequencing depth across donors was assumed in presence/absence analyses, although this assumption may not hold. Linkage disequilibrium might explain the correlated functional status among segregating V segments, but an unknown experimental factor could not be excluded. The study gave a list of under 200 TCR beta chains associated with cytomegalovirus. An association between a missense DCLRE1C variant and V-gene and J-gene trimming of TCR beta chains was found in a later genetic analysis and replicated in an independent cohort. An earlier analysis of approximately 530 of the donors showed that most TCR beta V segments appeared in productive rearrangements either about 90% or about 30% of the time, which broadly matched IMGT annotations. A later analysis found that TCR association rates varied across HLA loci, with DRB1 alleles showing the most associated TCRs and HLA-C alleles the fewest. The cohort was sequenced for TCR beta chains only, and without alpha or paired-chain data the features that could be detected were limited. According to the authors, the approach could potentially be generalized to other disease states and immunological phenotypes. A later analysis associated 16,951 TCR beta sequences with specific HLA alleles at a false discovery rate of 0.05. When HLA alleles, especially DR and DQ, strongly co-occurred, TCR associations were difficult to assign to individual alleles. According to a later analysis, parvovirus B19, influenza, CMV and Epstein-Barr virus appeared linked to several top co-occurrence clusters. Cytomegalovirus status was reported to be diagnosed by the classifier with high specificity and sensitivity in both the original and validation cohorts. Because counts were too low, some 16 rarely observed V segments, including chromosome 9 orphons, were excluded from the earlier analysis of around 640 of the donors. Immune exposure information for the cohort was limited to CMV serostatus. Across donors, most TCR sequences were observed very rarely, whereas some public TCRs were present in many individuals. Because the 87-base-pair reads could not distinguish some IMGT-functional V segments, including TRBV6-2 and TRBV6-3, those segments were excluded. A later analysis found that most CMV-associated TCR beta chains appeared HLA-restricted, with HLA associations seemingly driven largely by CMV exposure. In vitro tests confirmed that a few of the cytomegalovirus-associated TCR beta chains recognize cytomegalovirus antigens. A later genetic analysis reported fewer N-insertions in productive TCRs among donors in an Asian-associated ancestry cluster than the roughly 640-donor mean. A further reported finding was that TCR beta sequences accurately predicted the HLA-A and HLA-B alleles for most subjects in the first cohort.

Library prep was done by the immunoSEQ multiplex PCR assay. The multiplex PCR relied on a mix of 60 forward primers for TCR Vbeta segments and 13 reverse primers for TCR Jbeta segments. The CDR3 region of rearranged TCR beta genes was amplified from genomic DNA by a multiplex PCR assay. On the Illumina HiSeq System, the amplified TCR beta libraries were sequenced as 87-base-pair reads. In the authors' own workflow: A later analysis counted around 72 million unique TCR beta chains across the 640 or so repertoires, and roughly 10 million of these chains were shared by at least two donors. A nearest-neighbor algorithm error-corrected the raw reads and collapsed the reads into unique sequences, merging closely related sequences to remove PCR and sequencing errors. V, D and J gene segments were assigned by aligning CDR3 sequences to IMGT reference sequences. Each retained sequence needed at least a six-nucleotide match to both a V gene segment and a J gene segment. A rearrangement was called productive if the CDR3 had no stop codons and remained in frame with V and J, and every other rearrangement was called non-productive. Following IMGT convention, CDR3 was defined as the stretch from the second conserved V-encoded cysteine up to the conserved J-encoded phenylalanine. Sequences without an unambiguous match to a single V gene segment were excluded from the earlier analysis of approximately 600 of the donors. An earlier analysis of a few hundred of the donors called V segments functional above 56.7% productive rearrangements and segregating when the between-donor standard deviation exceeded 5%. A statistical classification framework was built for diagnosing cytomegalovirus status from the catalog of TCR beta chain sequences. A later analysis assigned V and J genes by comparing TCR nucleotide sequences with IMGT/GENE-DB human TR gene sequences. In a later analysis, CDR3 sequences and most-parsimonious VDJ recombination scenarios were assigned using the TCRdist pipeline. In a later analysis, each TCR beta chain was defined by its CDR3 amino acid sequence together with its V-gene family, and reads lacking a unique V-gene family were excluded. A later analysis removed 592 highly shared, low-generation-probability nucleotide sequences to deal with suspected cross-contamination and a sequencing artifact. In a later analysis, a clonal expansion index was calculated for each public chain from normalized within-repertoire ranks of inferred template counts. In a later analysis, generation probabilities were computed with a VDJ recombination model fitted to out-of-frame rearrangements, and the resulting probabilities were checked against IGoR. In a later analysis, hypergeometric tests were used to score TCR-TCR, TCR-HLA and TCR-CMV co-occurrence, with a repertoire-size bias correction applied to TCR pairs. False discovery rates were estimated in a later analysis by permuting HLA or CMV assignments 20 times. In a later analysis, co-occurring TCRs were grouped using DBSCAN, and TCRdist sequence similarity was added for clustering within HLA-allele-positive subsets. Repertoires with fewer than 30,000 or more than 120,000 public chains, plus five repertoires with anomalous nucleotide sharing, were excluded from co-occurrence clustering. Imported from immuneACCESS, the table was reduced by TCRdb to in-frame sequences with V and J called. These copies leave out some clones; in studies compared against another copy, an unresolved V gene accounts for under half, and the cause of the remainder is not known. V and J calls and clone size are given by that table; D and trimming were obtained from the DNA. The sample table contains 90,000 to 150,000 clones; only one count was recorded for roughly 65% of them. The ten largest clonotypes hold 10% of the sample.

With respect to this clone: Its antigen specificity is not known. No per-base quality is available; no much larger clone lies one base away.

The cohort consisted of hundreds of healthy bone marrow donors. At the time of sampling, every cohort member was nominally healthy, though immune exposures that went unrecorded were likely present. The donor was CMV seropositive and was included in the group of 250 to 350 seropositive cohort members. A peripheral blood sample was collected from each donor, and TCR beta sequencing was performed on peripheral blood mononuclear cells. The Qiagen DNeasy Blood Extraction Kit was used to extract genomic DNA from the blood cell samples. Taken from the germline V gene (reference sequence), the CDR1 and CDR2 loops are SEHNR and FQNEAQ. Reading from cysteine to phenylalanine, the CDR3 counts 14 amino acids. Only CDR3 DNA is held: 42 bases, read in frame from base 1. At the junction V is shortened by 1 base and J by 0 bases, with 6 bases in between.

Sample: PBMCs. This receptor chain uses TRBV7-9 and TRBJ1-1, and possibly TRBD1, on 5 matching bases. The receptor comes from a man aged 35-49 years in good health and CMV-seropositive. This receptor carries the CDR3 CASSLGQMNTEAFF. The sequence in DNA is TGTGCCAGCAGCTTAGGACAGATGAACACTGAAGCTTTCTTT.